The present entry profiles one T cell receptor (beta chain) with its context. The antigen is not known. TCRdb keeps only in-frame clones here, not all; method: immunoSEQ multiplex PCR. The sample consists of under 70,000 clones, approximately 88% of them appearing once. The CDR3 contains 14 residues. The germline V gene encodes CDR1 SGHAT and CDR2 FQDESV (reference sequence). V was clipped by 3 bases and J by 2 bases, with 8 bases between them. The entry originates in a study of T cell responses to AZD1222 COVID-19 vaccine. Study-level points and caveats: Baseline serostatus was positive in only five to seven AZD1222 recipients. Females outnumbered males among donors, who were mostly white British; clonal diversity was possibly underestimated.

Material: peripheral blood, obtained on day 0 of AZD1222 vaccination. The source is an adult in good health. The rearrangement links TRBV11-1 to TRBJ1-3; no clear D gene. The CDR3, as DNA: TGTGCCAGCAGCTTCGAAGGAGCTGGAAACACCATATATTTT. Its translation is CASSFEGAGNTIYF.